Sequencing of this T cell receptor beta chain was carried out in a study of blood T cell repertoires in COVID-19. In the study overall: Whether acute or convalescent, the COVID-19 samples came from the United States, Italy and Spain. From T cells, B-cell-depleted T cells, or PBMCs came the material, which was cDNA or gDNA.

In the original analysis: Reference gene primer amplification in the assay estimated nucleated cell counts. This table comes from immunoSEQ multiplex PCR, and its TCRdb copy is limited to in-frame clones, with some not included. V, J and clone size derive from that table, while D and trimming were established from the DNA sequence. This table has about 180,000 clones, 80% to 90% appearing once. This clone was recorded once. This CDR3 comprises 14 residues. Germline V gives CDR1 SGHRS, CDR2 YFSETQ. V lost 2 bases and J lost 2, with 10 bases in between. The chain couples TRBV5-1 to TRBJ1-1; no clear D. The source of this sequence is a man aged 18 to 29 who had recovered from COVID-19. The sequencing input was peripheral blood. This CDR3 is CASSFVGPNTEAFF. CDR3 DNA: TGCGCCAGCAGCTTCGTGGGCCCCAACACTGAAGCTTTCTTT.